This TCR beta chain is from a study of blood T cell repertoires in COVID-19. Study context: Both acute and convalescent COVID-19 samples were obtained from the United States, Italy and Spain. From T cells, B-cell-depleted T cells, or PBMCs came the material, which was cDNA or gDNA.

This CDR3 spans 14 amino acids. Germline loops: CDR1 SQVTM, CDR2 ANQGSEA. V was pared by 4 bases and J by 4 bases, with 5 bases of the junction left unmatched. As handled by the study authors: Using reference gene primer amplification, nucleated cell counts were estimated. Here immunoSEQ multiplex PCR was the method, and the copy in TCRdb shows in-frame clones only, minus some. V and J calls and clone size are given by that table; D and trimming were obtained from the DNA. Of 66,000 or so clones in the sample, about 82% were seen once. The sequencing input was peripheral blood. V and J are TRBV29-1 and TRBJ2-1; TRBD2 matches 9 bases. The sequence derives from a human donor in a cohort sampled during active COVID-19. The CDR3 DNA sequence: TGCAGCGTTGCTTCACTAGCGGGTTACAATGAGCAGTTCTTC. This gives the protein CSVASLAGYNEQFF.